Listed below are T cell receptor beta chains from one sample, sequenced in a study of OX40 agonist ivuxolimab in advanced cancers. The method was immunoSEQ multiplex PCR; TCRdb's version includes in-frame clones alone and lacks a portion of them. Counted here are about 77,000 clones, around 86% occurring once; the ten biggest clones make up 6.2%. The sample here was CD4+ or CD8+ T cells sorted from blood, taken in a trial of the OX40 agonist ivuxolimab. These receptor sequences come from an adult with an advanced solid tumor such as melanoma, head and neck, liver or kidney cancer. Both conserved end residues are part of each CDR3. A D gene is named only where the DNA matches it firmly. Only part of the rows carry a size: once, few, many, or a class if the clone is expanded.

V gene	J gene	clone size	D gene	CDR3 DNA	CDR3 protein
TRBV28	TRBJ2-1	-	-	TGTGCCAGCAGCCCCCCCTTGGGAGGGGGGTTGAGTGAGCAGTTCTTC	CASSPPLGGGLSEQFF
TRBV7-9	TRBJ1-2	-	-	TGTGCCAGCAGCTTAGCGAGGGGGGGCTATGGCTACACCTTC	CASSLARGGYGYTF
TRBV6-6	TRBJ2-7	-	-	TGTGCCAGCAGTCGCCAAGGATTCGGACAGTACTTC	CASSRQGFGQYF
TRBV5-6	TRBJ1-1	-	-	TGTGCCAGCAGCGGGGCTTGGGGCACTGAAGCTTTCTTT	CASSGAWGTEAFF
TRBV7-2	TRBJ1-6	-	TRBD1	TGTGCCAGCACCTTTGCGCGGACAGGTTTAATTTATTCACCCCTCCACTTT	CASTFARTGLIYSPLHF
TRBV28	TRBJ1-1	-	-	TGTGCCAGCAGTGAGGGACAGAACACTGAAGCTTTCTTT	CASSEGQNTEAFF
TRBV6-1	TRBJ2-5	-	-	TGTGCCAGCAGTTGGGTCCAAGAGACCCAGTACTTC	CASSWVQETQYF
TRBV28	TRBJ2-4	once	-	TGTGCCGTCGGGAAACCCAAAAACATTCAGTACTTC	CAVGKPKNIQYF
TRBV5-1	TRBJ2-7	-	-	TGCGCCAGCAGCCCCCGCCATATACTCTACGAGCAGTACTTC	CASSPRHILYEQYF
TRBV5-5	TRBJ1-2	-	-	TGTGCCAGCAGCCTCCCCTCCAGGGTAGGCTATGGCTACACCTTC	CASSLPSRVGYGYTF
TRBV6-5	TRBJ2-7	-	-	TGTGCCAGCCGGGGGCAGAGCTCCTACGAGCAGTACTTC	CASRGQSSYEQYF
TRBV6-1	TRBJ1-5	-	-	TGTGCCAGCAGTGATGCCAGGGTGCAGCCCCAGCATTTT	CASSDARVQPQHF
TRBV27	TRBJ1-3	-	-	TGTGCCAGCAGCTCGGGGCCAGGTTCCTCTGGAAACACCATATATTTT	CASSSGPGSSGNTIYF
TRBV2	TRBJ2-7	-	TRBD1	TGTGCCAGCAGCCCATGGACAGGGGACCCCTACGAGCAGTACTTC	CASSPWTGDPYEQYF
TRBV30	TRBJ2-1	-	TRBD2	TGTGCCTGGAGTGTATGGTCCCCTAGCGGGAGGGGTTTTCTGGGGGCCCTTTACAATGAGCAGTTCTTC	CAWSVWSPSGRGFLGALYNEQFF
TRBV28	TRBJ1-2	once	TRBD1	TGTGCCAGCAGTCCCCCGGACAGGGGACGGTATGGCTACACCTTC	CASSPPDRGRYGYTF
TRBV6-5	TRBJ1-1	-	-	TGTGCCAGCAGACAGGCAACTGAAGCTTTCTTT	CASRQATEAFF
TRBV11-2	TRBJ2-7	-	-	TGTGCCAGCAGCTTAGTTTTTACTGTTAGCTCCTACGAGCAGTACTTC	CASSLVFTVSSYEQYF
TRBV19	TRBJ1-4	-	-	TGTGCCAGTAGTAGCCACATACAGATTCAAGAAAAACTGTTTTTT	CASSSHIQIQEKLFF
TRBV7-2	TRBJ2-2	-	TRBD1	TGTGCCAGCAGACCAGACAGGGGTCGGGGGGAGCTGTTTTTT	CASRPDRGRGELFF
TRBV29-1	TRBJ2-2	-	TRBD1	TGCAGCGTTGATGGGCAGGGGGCCGGGGAGCTGTTTTTT	CSVDGQGAGELFF
TRBV11-2	TRBJ1-3	-	TRBD1	TGTGCCAGCAGCCTGGACAGGGCCATAACGGGAAACACCATATATTTT	CASSLDRAITGNTIYF
TRBV19	TRBJ2-5	-	TRBD2	TGTGCCAGTAGACTAGCGGGGGAGACCCAGTACTTC	CASRLAGETQYF
TRBV23-1	TRBJ2-7	-	-	TGCGCCACCAGACAGACCACCTACGAGCAGTACTTC	CATRQTTYEQYF
TRBV9	TRBJ2-3	-	-	TGTGCCAGCAGCGTAGTTGGTAGTCTCGCAGATACGCAGTATTTT	CASSVVGSLADTQYF
TRBV25-1	TRBJ1-5	-	-	TGTGCCAGCAGCGGTTCCGGGTTGAGCAATCAGCCCCAGCATTTT	CASSGSGLSNQPQHF
TRBV27	TRBJ2-3	-	-	TGTGCCAGCAGTCCCCACGCCGGGGTCGGCACAGATACGCAGTATTTT	CASSPHAGVGTDTQYF
TRBV29-1	TRBJ1-1	-	TRBD1	TGCAGCGCCCGCCAGGGGGGAGGGACTGAAGCTTTCTTT	CSARQGGGTEAFF
TRBV14	TRBJ1-2	-	TRBD1	TGTGCCAGCAGCCAAGGGAAGGACAGGGGGACGTATGGCTACACCTTC	CASSQGKDRGTYGYTF
TRBV6-5	TRBJ2-1	-	TRBD2	TGTGCCAGCAGTTACACGGCGGGAGGGCACAATGAGCAGTTCTTC	CASSYTAGGHNEQFF
TRBV30	TRBJ2-7	-	TRBD1	TGTGCCTGGAGGAGGACAGGGGGCGCCGAGCAGTACTTC	CAWRRTGGAEQYF
TRBV4-3	TRBJ1-2	-	TRBD1	TGCGCCAGCAGCCAGGTGGGACAGGGGGGCAGTTGGGGCTACACCTTC	CASSQVGQGGSWGYTF
TRBV5-8	TRBJ1-2	-	-	TGTGCCAGCAGCTTGAATGGGCGACGGGCAACGTATGGCTACACCTTC	CASSLNGRRATYGYTF
TRBV7-2	TRBJ2-2	-	-	TGTGCCAGCAGCTTACTAAGGTGGGGGAACCCCGGGGAGCTGTTTTTT	CASSLLRWGNPGELFF
TRBV9	TRBJ2-1	-	-	TGTGCCAGCAGCGTATTTTCGGGGCGCTCCTACAATGAGCAGTTCTTC	CASSVFSGRSYNEQFF
TRBV21-1	TRBJ2-7	-	-	TGTGCCAGCAGTTCTACTCGTTCCGCGGGGAGCTCCTACGAGCAGTACTTC	CASSSTRSAGSSYEQYF
TRBV11-2	TRBJ1-4	-	TRBD1	TGTGCCAGCAGCTATGGGACAGGGGTAATAGATGAAAAACTGTTTTTT	CASSYGTGVIDEKLFF
TRBV14	TRBJ1-5	few	-	TGTGCCAGCAGCCAAGATTCGATCCGGCCCCAGCATTTT	CASSQDSIRPQHF
TRBV19	TRBJ1-2	once	TRBD1	TGTGCCAGTAGTACCCCCGGGACAGTCTATGGCTACACCTTC	CASSTPGTVYGYTF
TRBV5-4	TRBJ2-5	once	-	TGTGCCAGCAGCTTGTGGGAGCGGGACCAAGAGACCCAGTACTTC	CASSLWERDQETQYF
TRBV7-2	TRBJ1-5	-	-	TGTGCCAGCAGCTTAGAGGTGGGAGACCAGCCCCAGCATTTT	CASSLEVGDQPQHF
TRBV28	TRBJ2-3	few	-	TGTGCCAGCAGAAGATCCGGGTCGCAGATGTCAGATACGCAGTATTTT	CASRRSGSQMSDTQYF
TRBV5-4	TRBJ2-1	-	-	TGTGCCAGCAGCTTGGCGGGCGGGGAGAGCTCCTACAATGAGCAGTTCTTC	CASSLAGGESSYNEQFF
TRBV11-3	TRBJ2-1	once	TRBD2	TGTGCCAGCAGCCTCCGAGCGGGAGTGTTCCACAATGAGCAGTTCTTC	CASSLRAGVFHNEQFF
TRBV7-2	TRBJ2-2	-	TRBD1	TGTGCCAGCAGCTTAGCGACAGGGTGGACCGGGGAGCTGTTTTTT	CASSLATGWTGELFF
TRBV18	TRBJ1-5	-	-	TGTGCCAGCTCACCAGGCAAGGCTACGTGGGGCAATCAGCCCCAGCATTTT	CASSPGKATWGNQPQHF